This T cell receptor beta chain is from a study of T cells in Graves' hyperthyroidism and ophthalmopathy. In the study overall: Peripheral blood samples were taken at initial diagnosis, prior to any treatment. Points from the study as a whole: Clonotypes that were expanded in thyroid above 0.001 mostly appeared in blood too.

Thyroid ultrasound, orbital computed tomography, clinical symptoms, and serum thyroxine and TRAb underpinned diagnoses. Many counts were recorded for this clonotype. Its antigen remains unidentified. Amplification yielded TCR beta CDR3 regions, with RNA transcripts as the source. First-round RT-PCR with HTBI primers amplified the TCR CDR3 region. TCRdb reprocessed the multiplex PCR reads via MiXCR and lists one record per CDR3 protein. The profile shows about 160,000 distinct CDR3 sequences, over 7.5% of them singletons. Germline assignment: CDR1 MDHEN and CDR2 SYDVKM. The CDR3 runs 12 residues. With 3 bases removed from V and 9 bases from J, the gap between germline ends came to 12 bases.

This TCR was sampled from a woman between 18 and 29 years old with Graves' hyperthyroidism that later progressed to Graves' ophthalmopathy. The sample consisted of blood. The gene calls are TRBV28 and TRBJ2-7, with a possible D match to TRBD2 (6 bases). CDR3 in amino acids: CASSLSGYWQYF. Here the CDR3 DNA reads TGTGCCAGCAGTTTGAGCGGGTATTGGCAGTACTTC.